A single sample gave rise to the 3 T cell receptor beta chains below, sequenced in a study of blood T cell repertoires in COVID-19. The assay was immunoSEQ multiplex PCR, and TCRdb's table has in-frame clones only and misses some. The sample records about 64,000 clones, approximately 82% being singletons. Sequencing was done on a sample of peripheral blood. The receptors originated from a woman aged 55-69 years with acute or convalescent COVID-19.

This chain joins TRBV2 and TRBJ1-1; D is uncertain. V lost 6 bases, J lost 3 bases, and 8 bases lay in between. The CDR3 sequence is 12 residues long. CDR1 and CDR2 (germline): SNHLY, FYNNEI. CDR3 bases: TGTGCCAGCAGGCAAGAGGACACTGAAGCTTTCTTT. Protein product: CASRQEDTEAFF.

The rearrangement joins TRBV5-1 to TRBJ1-1; the match to TRBD1 covers 7 bases. From germline, CDR1 is SGHRS and CDR2 YFSETQ. The V gene end was trimmed by 0 bases and the J gene end by 8 bases; junction bases not matched to a gene: 4. This CDR3 has 13 amino acids. The CDR3 DNA sequence: TGCGCCAGCAGCTTGGCCGGGACAGAGGAAGCTTTCTTT. This encodes CASSLAGTEEAFF.

The genes are TRBV19 and TRBJ1-1; 7 bases match TRBD1. The CDR3 extends over 13 amino acids. With 3 bases clipped from V and 4 bases from J, the junction kept 2 bases outside the gene matches. Germline lookup yields CDR1 LNHDA and CDR2 SQIVND (reference sequence). The CDR3 coding sequence is TGTGCCAGTAGTATGGCAGGGGGCACTGAAGCTTTCTTT. It codes for CASSMAGGTEAFF.